This is a list of T cell receptor beta chains from one sample in a study of graft-versus-host responses after intestinal transplantation. TCRdb's copy holds only in-frame clones and misses some; the assay was immunoSEQ multiplex PCR. The data hold 110,000 to 150,000 clones, with roughly 91% observed a single time. No antigen has been identified for these receptors. The sequences come from unstimulated CD4+ T cells sorted from spleen or lymph node cells, collected before intestinal transplant. All receptors come from a human donor who received an intestinal transplant. CDR3s include the opening cysteine and the closing phenylalanine or tryptophan. Each record gives: D gene, V gene, J gene, clone size, CDR3 protein, CDR3 DNA. The D gene is left open where the match is weak. Rows give clone size only sometimes, using once, few, many, or a class for an expanded clone.

>-|TRBV20-1|TRBJ1-2|-
CSATGNYGYTF
TGCAGTGCAACGGGTAACTATGGCTACACCTTC
>TRBD1|TRBV9|TRBJ2-1|-
CASSVGQGVMGNEQFF
TGTGCCAGCAGCGTAGGACAGGGGGTGATGGGCAATGAGCAGTTCTTC
>TRBD2|TRBV5-1|TRBJ2-3|-
CASSLDGRSTDTQYF
TGCGCCAGCAGCTTGGACGGGAGGAGCACAGATACGCAGTATTTT
>-|TRBV28|TRBJ2-1|-
CASITTAAPYNSNEQFF
TGTGCCAGCATTACCACGGCGGCTCCTTACAATAGCAATGAGCAGTTCTTC
>-|TRBV7-6|TRBJ1-4|once
CASSSWLGEKLFF
TGTGCCAGCAGCTCCTGGCTTGGAGAAAAACTGTTTTTT
>-|TRBV19|TRBJ1-2|-
CASSITGNPHGYTF
TGTGCCAGTAGTATAACTGGGAACCCGCACGGCTACACCTTC
>TRBD1|TRBV28|TRBJ1-2|-
CASSQNLGTGFGYTF
TGTGCCAGCAGTCAGAATCTGGGGACAGGGTTCGGCTACACCTTC
>-|TRBV6-5|TRBJ1-2|-
CASSQLDSFGYTF
TGTGCCAGCAGTCAACTTGACAGTTTTGGCTACACCTTC
>-|TRBV4-1|TRBJ2-1|-
CASSQDQTGGQFF
TGCGCCAGCAGCCAAGATCAGACCGGGGGGCAGTTCTTC
>-|TRBV2|TRBJ2-1|-
CASSDGYNEQFF
TGTGCCAGCAGTGACGGGTACAATGAGCAGTTCTTC
>-|TRBV5-4|TRBJ2-3|-
CASSYYLLGSDTQYF
TGTGCCAGCAGCTACTACCTCCTGGGGTCAGATACGCAGTATTTT
>-|TRBV30|TRBJ1-1|once
CAWSVSRMNTEAFF
TGTGCCTGGAGTGTCAGCCGAATGAACACTGAAGCTTTCTTT
>-|TRBV16|TRBJ1-2|few
CASSHSAGGGYTF
TGTGCCAGCAGCCATTCGGCGGGGGGTGGCTACACCTTC
>-|TRBV2|TRBJ2-7|-
CASSVEGFDEQYF
TGTGCCAGCAGTGTTGAAGGCTTTGACGAGCAGTACTTC
>-|TRBV9|TRBJ2-2|-
CASSVGTSPAGELFF
TGTGCCAGCAGTGTAGGGACCTCCCCGGCCGGGGAGCTGTTTTTT
>-|TRBV28|TRBJ1-5|-
CASSLGAGPQHF
TGTGCCAGCAGTCTCGGGGCAGGGCCCCAGCATTTT
>-|TRBV5-1|TRBJ2-2|-
CASSGQSGPNTGELFF
TGCGCCAGCAGCGGGCAGTCAGGACCGAACACCGGGGAGCTGTTTTTT
>-|TRBV19|TRBJ1-1|few
CASRGEHLNTEAFF
TGTGCCAGTAGAGGGGAGCACCTGAACACTGAAGCTTTCTTT
>-|TRBV7-2|TRBJ1-6|-
CASSSGGETLHF
TGTGCCAGCAGCTCCGGCGGTGAGACCCTCCACTTT
>-|TRBV4-3|TRBJ2-3|-
CASSQDRGKGDTQYF
TGCGCCAGCAGCCAAGATCGAGGGAAGGGAGATACGCAGTATTTT
>-|TRBV25-1|TRBJ1-1|-
CASIGAGTEAFF
TGTGCCAGCATAGGGGCAGGGACTGAAGCTTTCTTT
>-|TRBV19|TRBJ2-1|-
CASRGTPTGNEQFF
TGTGCCAGTAGGGGGACTCCAACGGGGAATGAGCAGTTCTTC
>-|TRBV30|TRBJ1-1|-
CALGRLNTEAFF
TGTGCCTTGGGGCGGCTGAACACTGAAGCTTTCTTT
>-|TRBV15|TRBJ2-6|-
CATQPSFTVSHSGANVLTF
TGTGCCACCCAACCGTCCTTCACCGTCTCCCACTCTGGGGCCAACGTCCTGACTTTC
>TRBD1|TRBV7-9|TRBJ1-2|once
CASSLAGTGGYGYTF
TGTGCCAGCAGCTTAGCGGGGACAGGGGGCTATGGCTACACCTTC
>-|TRBV20-1|TRBJ2-7|-
CSAIKSGEQYF
TGCAGTGCTATCAAAAGCGGCGAGCAGTACTTC
>-|TRBV6-1|TRBJ1-1|-
CASSSGIMNTEAFF
TGTGCCAGCAGTTCAGGGATAATGAACACTGAAGCTTTCTTT
>-|TRBV6-1|TRBJ2-7|-
CASSAPLTLLAGEQYF
TGTGCCAGCAGTGCCCCCTTAACGCTGTTGGCGGGAGAGCAGTACTTC
>-|TRBV27|TRBJ2-6|few
CASTHQRGSGANVLTF
TGTGCCAGCACCCACCAACGCGGGTCAGGGGCCAACGTCCTGACTTTC
>TRBD1|TRBV5-1|TRBJ1-2|-
CASSLAGDRGVGYTF
TGCGCCAGCAGCTTGGCCGGCGACAGGGGTGTCGGCTACACCTTC
>-|TRBV30|TRBJ1-2|-
CAWMAGGGYGYTF
TGTGCCTGGATGGCGGGGGGAGGGTATGGCTACACCTTC
>-|TRBV25-1|TRBJ1-2|-
CASSENRALNYGYTF
TGTGCCAGCAGTGAGAACAGGGCCTTAAACTATGGCTACACCTTC
>-|TRBV5-1|TRBJ2-5|-
CASSFGLETQYF
TGCGCCAGCAGCTTTGGGTTGGAGACCCAGTACTTC
>-|TRBV28|TRBJ1-2|-
CASSFRTGANYGYTF
TGTGCCAGCAGTTTCCGGACGGGAGCTAACTATGGCTACACCTTC